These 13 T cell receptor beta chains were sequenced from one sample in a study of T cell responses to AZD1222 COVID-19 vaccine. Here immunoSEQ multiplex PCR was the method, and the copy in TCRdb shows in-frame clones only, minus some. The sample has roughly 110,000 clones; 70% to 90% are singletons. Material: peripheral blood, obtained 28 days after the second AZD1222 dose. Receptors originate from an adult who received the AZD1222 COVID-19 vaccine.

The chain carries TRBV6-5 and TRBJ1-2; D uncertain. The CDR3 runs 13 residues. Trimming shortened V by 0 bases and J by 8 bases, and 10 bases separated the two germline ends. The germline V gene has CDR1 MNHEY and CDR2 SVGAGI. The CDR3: CASSYSPLEGYTF. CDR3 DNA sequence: TGTGCCAGCAGTTACTCTCCCCTAGAGGGCTACACCTTC.

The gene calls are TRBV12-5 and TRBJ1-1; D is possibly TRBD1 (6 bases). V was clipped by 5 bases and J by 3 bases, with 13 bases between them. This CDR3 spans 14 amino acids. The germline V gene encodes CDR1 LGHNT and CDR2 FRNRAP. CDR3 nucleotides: TGTGCTAGTGGTCATACAGGGTTACACACTGAAGCTTTCTTT. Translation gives CASGHTGLHTEAFF.

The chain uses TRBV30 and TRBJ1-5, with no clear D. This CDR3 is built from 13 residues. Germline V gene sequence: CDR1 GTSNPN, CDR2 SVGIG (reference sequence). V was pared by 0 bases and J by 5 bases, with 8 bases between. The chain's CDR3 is CAWSVAEDQPQHF. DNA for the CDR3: TGTGCCTGGAGTGTAGCGGAGGATCAGCCCCAGCATTTT. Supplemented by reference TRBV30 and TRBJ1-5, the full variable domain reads SQTIHQWPATLVQPVGSPLSLECTVEGTSNPNLYWYRQAAGRGLQLLFYSVGIGQISSEVPQNLSASRPQDRQFILSSKKLLLSDSGFYLCAWSVAEDQPQHFGDGTRLSIL.

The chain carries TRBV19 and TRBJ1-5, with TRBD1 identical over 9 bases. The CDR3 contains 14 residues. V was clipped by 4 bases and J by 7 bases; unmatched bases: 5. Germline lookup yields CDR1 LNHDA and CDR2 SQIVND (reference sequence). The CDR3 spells CASSTGQGNQPQHF. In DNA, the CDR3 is TGTGCCAGTAGTACGGGACAGGGAAACCAGCCCCAGCATTTT.

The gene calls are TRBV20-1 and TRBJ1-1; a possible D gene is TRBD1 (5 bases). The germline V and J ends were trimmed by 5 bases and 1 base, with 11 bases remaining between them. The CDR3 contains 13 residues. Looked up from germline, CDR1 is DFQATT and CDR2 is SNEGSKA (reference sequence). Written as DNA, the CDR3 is TGCAGTGCTGGTGGGACTTGGAACACTGAAGCTTTCTTT. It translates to CSAGGTWNTEAFF.

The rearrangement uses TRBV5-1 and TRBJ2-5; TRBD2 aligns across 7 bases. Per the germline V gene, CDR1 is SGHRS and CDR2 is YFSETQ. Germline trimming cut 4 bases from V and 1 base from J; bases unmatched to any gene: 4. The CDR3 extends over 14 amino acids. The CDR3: CASSQASGQETQYF. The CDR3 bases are TGCGCCAGCAGCCAAGCTAGCGGCCAAGAGACCCAGTACTTC.

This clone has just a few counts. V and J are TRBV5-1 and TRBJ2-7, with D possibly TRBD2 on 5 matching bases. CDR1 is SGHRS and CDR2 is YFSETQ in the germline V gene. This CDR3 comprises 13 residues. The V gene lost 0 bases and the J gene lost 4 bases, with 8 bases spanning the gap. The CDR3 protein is CASSLGGYYEQYF. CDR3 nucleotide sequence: TGCGCCAGCAGCTTGGGAGGGTATTACGAGCAGTACTTC.

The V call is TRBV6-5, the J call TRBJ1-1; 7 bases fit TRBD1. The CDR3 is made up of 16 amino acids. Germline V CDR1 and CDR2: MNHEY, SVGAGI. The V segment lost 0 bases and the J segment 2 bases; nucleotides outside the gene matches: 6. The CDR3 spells CASSYSTGPINTEAFF. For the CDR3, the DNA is TGTGCCAGCAGTTACTCGACAGGGCCTATAAACACTGAAGCTTTCTTT.

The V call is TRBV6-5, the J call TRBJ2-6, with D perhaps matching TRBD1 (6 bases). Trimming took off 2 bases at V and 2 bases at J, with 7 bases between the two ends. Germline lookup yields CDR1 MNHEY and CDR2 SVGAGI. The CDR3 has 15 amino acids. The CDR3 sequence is CASSYGTTGANVLTF. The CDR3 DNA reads TGTGCCAGCAGTTACGGGACAACTGGGGCCAACGTCCTGACTTTC.

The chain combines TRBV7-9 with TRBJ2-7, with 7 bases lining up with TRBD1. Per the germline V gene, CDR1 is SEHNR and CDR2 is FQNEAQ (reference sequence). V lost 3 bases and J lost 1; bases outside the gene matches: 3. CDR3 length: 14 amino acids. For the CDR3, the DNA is TGTGCCAGCAGCTTCGGGACAGAGTCCTACGAGCAGTACTTC. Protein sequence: CASSFGTESYEQYF.

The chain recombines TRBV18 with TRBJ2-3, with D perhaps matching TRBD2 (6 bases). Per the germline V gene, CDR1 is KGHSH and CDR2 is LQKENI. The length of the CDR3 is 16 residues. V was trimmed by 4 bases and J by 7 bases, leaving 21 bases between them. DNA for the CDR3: TGTGCCAGCTCACGGACTGGCGGGGACCGCACGAATACGCAGTATTTT. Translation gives CASSRTGGDRTNTQYF.

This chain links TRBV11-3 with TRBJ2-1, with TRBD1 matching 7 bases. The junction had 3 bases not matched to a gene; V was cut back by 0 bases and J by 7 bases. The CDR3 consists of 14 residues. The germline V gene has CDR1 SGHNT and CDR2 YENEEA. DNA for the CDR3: TGTGCCAGCAGCTTAGATCAGGGGGAAAATGAGCAGTTCTTC. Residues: CASSLDQGENEQFF.

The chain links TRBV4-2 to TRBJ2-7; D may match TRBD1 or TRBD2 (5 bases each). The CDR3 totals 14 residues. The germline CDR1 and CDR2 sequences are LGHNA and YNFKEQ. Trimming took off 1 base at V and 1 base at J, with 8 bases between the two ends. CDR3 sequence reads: CASSQVGESYEQYF. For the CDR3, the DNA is TGTGCCAGCAGCCAAGTGGGGGAATCCTACGAGCAGTACTTC.